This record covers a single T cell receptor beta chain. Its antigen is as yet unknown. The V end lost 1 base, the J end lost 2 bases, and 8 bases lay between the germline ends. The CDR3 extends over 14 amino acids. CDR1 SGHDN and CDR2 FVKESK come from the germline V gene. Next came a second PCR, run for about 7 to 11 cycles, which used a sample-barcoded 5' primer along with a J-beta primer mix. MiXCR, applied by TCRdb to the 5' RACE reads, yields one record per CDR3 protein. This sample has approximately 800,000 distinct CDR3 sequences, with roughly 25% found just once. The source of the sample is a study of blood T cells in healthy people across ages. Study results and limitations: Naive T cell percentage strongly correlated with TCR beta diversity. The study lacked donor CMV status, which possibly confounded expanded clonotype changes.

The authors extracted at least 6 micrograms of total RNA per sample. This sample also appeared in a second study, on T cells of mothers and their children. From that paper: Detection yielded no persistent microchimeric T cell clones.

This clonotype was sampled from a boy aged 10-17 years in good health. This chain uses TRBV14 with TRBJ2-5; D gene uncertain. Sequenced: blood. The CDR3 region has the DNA TGTGCCAGCAGCCAAGTGTCGATACAAGAGACCCAGTACTTC. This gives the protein CASSQVSIQETQYF. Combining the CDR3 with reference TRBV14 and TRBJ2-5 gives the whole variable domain EAGVTQFPSHSVIEKGQTVTLRCDPISGHDNLYWYRRVMGKEIKFLLHFVKESKQDESGMPNNRFLAERTGGTYSTLKVQPAELEDSGVYFCASSQVSIQETQYFGPGTRLLVL.